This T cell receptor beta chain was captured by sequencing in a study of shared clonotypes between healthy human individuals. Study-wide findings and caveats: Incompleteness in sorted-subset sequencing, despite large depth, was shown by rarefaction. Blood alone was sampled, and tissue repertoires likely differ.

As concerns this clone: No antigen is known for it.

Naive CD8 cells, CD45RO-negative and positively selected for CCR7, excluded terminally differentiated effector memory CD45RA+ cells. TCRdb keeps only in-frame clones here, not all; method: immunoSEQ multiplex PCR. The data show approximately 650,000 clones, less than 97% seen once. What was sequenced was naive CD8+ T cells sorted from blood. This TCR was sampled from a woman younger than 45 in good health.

As DNA, the CDR3 is TGTGCCAGCAGTTTCGGGGGACACACCATATATTTT. Its translation is CASSFGGHTIYF. The genes are TRBV28 and TRBJ1-3; a possible D gene is TRBD1 (5 bases). Germline V gene data show CDR1 as MDHEN and CDR2 as SYDVKM. This CDR3 region has 12 residues. Trimming took 3 bases from V and 8 from J, leaving 8 bases between them.